Following are 8 T cell receptor beta chains from one sample sequenced in a study of CD8+ T cells in alopecia areata. TCR sequencing used cDNA made by reverse transcription of extracted RNA. Sequenced by immunoSEQ multiplex PCR; TCRdb stores in-frame clones only, minus some. The table lists about 250,000 clones, 45% to 70% of them singletons. Treatment specified: oral pan-JAK inhibitor, 5-10 mg twice daily. The material sequenced was CD4+ T cells sorted from blood, taken around week 54, from a patient treated with tofacitinib. Receptors were obtained from a human donor with alopecia areata.

The J gene is TRBJ2-7, the V gene TRBV7-2; the D call may be TRBD1 or TRBD2 (5 bases each). The germline V gene has CDR1 SGHTA and CDR2 FQGNSA. V was cut by 5 bases and J by 3 bases, with 14 bases left in between. The CDR3 is 14 residues long. Here the CDR3 reads CASSLMGRNYEQYF. In DNA form, the CDR3 reads TGTGCCAGCAGCCTGATGGGACGGAACTACGAGCAGTACTTC.

The V gene is TRBV7-2, the J gene TRBJ2-7; D gene uncertain. The V and J ends lost 3 bases and 3 bases respectively, with 9 bases between them. CDR1 SGHTA and CDR2 FQGNSA come from the germline V gene. The CDR3 consists of 13 residues. Written as DNA, the CDR3 is TGTGCCAGCAGCTTCCAGAGATTCTACGAGCAGTACTTC. It translates to CASSFQRFYEQYF.

V usage is TRBV2 and J usage is TRBJ1-1; a weak D match, TRBD1 (5 bases). Germline V gene data show CDR1 as SNHLY and CDR2 as FYNNEI. Trimming stripped 6 bases from V and 2 bases from J, with 13 bases between. The CDR3 is 14 residues long. CDR3 residues: CASRVLQGNTEAFF. The DNA for the CDR3 is TGTGCCAGCAGGGTACTTCAGGGCAACACTGAAGCTTTCTTT.

The chain combines TRBV5-1 with TRBJ2-5, with TRBD2 matching over 7 bases. With 2 bases clipped from V and 4 bases from J, the junction kept 14 bases outside the gene matches. The CDR3 totals 17 residues. Germline V lookup: CDR1 SGHRS, CDR2 YFSETQ. CDR3 in DNA: TGCGCCAGCAGCTTACCCCCGGGGGGATCGGCTGGAGAGACCCAGTACTTC. It yields the protein CASSLPPGGSAGETQYF.

This chain links TRBV5-1 with TRBJ2-5, with D perhaps matching TRBD2 (6 bases). The CDR3 contains 16 residues. Germline V lookup: CDR1 SGHRS, CDR2 YFSETQ. V was pared by 0 bases and J by 2 bases, with 14 bases between. The CDR3 here is CASSLATRTGQETQYF. The CDR3 DNA reads TGCGCCAGCAGCTTGGCGACTAGGACGGGGCAAGAGACCCAGTACTTC.

The chain couples TRBV29-1 to TRBJ2-3, with D possibly matching TRBD2 (7 bases). CDR1 SQVTM and CDR2 ANQGSEA come from the germline V gene. The V end was cut by 4 bases, the J end by 1 base, with 12 bases between. This CDR3 has 14 residues. CDR3 in amino acids: CSVVEGGRTDTQYF. DNA of the CDR3: TGCAGCGTTGTGGAGGGGGGGCGCACAGATACGCAGTATTTT.

The chain links TRBV25-1 to TRBJ1-1; D gene ambiguous. Per the germline V gene, CDR1 is MGHDK and CDR2 is SYGVNS. The CDR3 loop spans 15 amino acids. The V and J ends lost 3 bases and 1 base respectively, with 12 bases between them. CDR3 loop: CASSDPRQANTEAFF. CDR3 nucleotide sequence: TGTGCCAGCAGTGATCCCAGGCAGGCGAACACTGAAGCTTTCTTT.

This clone was found a few times. At the DNA level, this CDR3 is encoded by other sequences in the same sample as well. The chain combines TRBV9 with TRBJ2-3; D call uncertain. Per the germline V gene, CDR1 is SGDLS and CDR2 is YYNGEE. Between the trimmed V and J ends, which lost 0 bases and 1 base, there was a span of 3 bases. This CDR3 is built from 13 residues. The CDR3 nucleotides read TGTGCCAGCAGCGTAGTGGGCACAGATACGCAGTATTTT. Protein product: CASSVVGTDTQYF.